Sequencing of this T cell receptor beta chain was carried out in a study of siplizumab effects on memory and regulatory T cells. Trimming stripped 3 bases from V and 1 base from J, with 12 bases between. In germline, CDR1 is PRHDT, CDR2 FYEKMQ (reference sequence). This CDR3 contains 15 residues. The protocol was immunoSEQ multiplex PCR, while the TCRdb copy is restricted to in-frame clones and leaves out a portion. This sample carries about 100,000 clones, more than 85% of them seen once, and the ten largest clones take approximately 0.15%. Sequencing was performed on CD4+ T cells sorted from blood. The chain carries TRBV13 and TRBJ1-1; TRBD1 might be the D (5 bases). This sequence was found in a human donor in good health. The CDR3 loop is CASSLGLLSNTEAFF. CDR3 nucleotide sequence: TGTGCCAGCAGCTTGGGGCTCTTATCGAACACTGAAGCTTTCTTT.